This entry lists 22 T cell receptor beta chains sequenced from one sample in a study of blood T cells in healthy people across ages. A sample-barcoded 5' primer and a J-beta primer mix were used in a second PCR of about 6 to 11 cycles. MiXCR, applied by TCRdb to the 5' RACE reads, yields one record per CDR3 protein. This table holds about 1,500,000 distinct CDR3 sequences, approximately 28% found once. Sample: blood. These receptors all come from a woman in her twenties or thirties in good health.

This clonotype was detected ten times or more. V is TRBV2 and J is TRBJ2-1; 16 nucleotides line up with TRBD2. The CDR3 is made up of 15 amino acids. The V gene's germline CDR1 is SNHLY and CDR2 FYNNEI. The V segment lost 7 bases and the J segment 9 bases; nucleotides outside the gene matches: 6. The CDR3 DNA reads TGTGCCAGCACGGGACTAGCGGGAGGGGGCAGTGAGCAGTTCTTC. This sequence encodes CASTGLAGGGSEQFF.

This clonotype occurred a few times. As DNA, the CDR3 is TGCGCCAGCAGCCAATCTCTAGGGTCCTACAATGAGCAGTTCTTC. This encodes CASSQSLGSYNEQFF. This rearrangement joins TRBV4-3 to TRBJ2-1; no reliable D call. The CDR3 consists of 15 residues. V was shortened by 2 bases and J by 1 base, with 9 bases between the two germline ends. Germline values: CDR1 LGHNA, CDR2 YSLEER.

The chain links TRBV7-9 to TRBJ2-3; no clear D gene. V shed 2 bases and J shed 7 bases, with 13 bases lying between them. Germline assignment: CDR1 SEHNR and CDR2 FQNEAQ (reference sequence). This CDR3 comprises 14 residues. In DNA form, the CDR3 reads TGTGCCAGCAGCTTATCCGGCGGAAAGAATACGCAGTATTTT. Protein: CASSLSGGKNTQYF.

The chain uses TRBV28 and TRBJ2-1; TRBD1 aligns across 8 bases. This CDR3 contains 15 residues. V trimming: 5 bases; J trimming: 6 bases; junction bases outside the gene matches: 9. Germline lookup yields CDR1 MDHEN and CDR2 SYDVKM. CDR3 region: CASSPPGTGFNEQFF. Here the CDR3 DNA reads TGTGCCAGCAGTCCCCCCGGGACAGGCTTCAATGAGCAGTTCTTC.

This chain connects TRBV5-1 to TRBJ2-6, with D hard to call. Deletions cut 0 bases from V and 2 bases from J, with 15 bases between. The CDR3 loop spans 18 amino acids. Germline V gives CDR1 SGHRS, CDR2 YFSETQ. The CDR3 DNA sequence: TGCGCCAGCAGCTTGGTGGACGGAGCAGAAACTGGGGCCAACGTCCTGACTTTC. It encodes CASSLVDGAETGANVLTF.

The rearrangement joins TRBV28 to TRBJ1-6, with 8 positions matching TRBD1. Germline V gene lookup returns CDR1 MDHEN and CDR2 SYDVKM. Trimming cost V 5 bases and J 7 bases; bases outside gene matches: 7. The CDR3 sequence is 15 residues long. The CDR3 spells CASSVNRGENSPLHF. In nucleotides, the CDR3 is TGTGCCAGCAGTGTAAACAGGGGGGAGAATTCACCCCTCCACTTT.

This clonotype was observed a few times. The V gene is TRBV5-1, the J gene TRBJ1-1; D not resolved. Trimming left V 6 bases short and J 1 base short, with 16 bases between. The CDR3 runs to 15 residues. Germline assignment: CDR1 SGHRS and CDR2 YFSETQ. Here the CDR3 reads CASTRLSGQNTEAFF. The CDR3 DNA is TGCGCCAGCACCCGACTTTCCGGGCAGAACACTGAAGCTTTCTTT.

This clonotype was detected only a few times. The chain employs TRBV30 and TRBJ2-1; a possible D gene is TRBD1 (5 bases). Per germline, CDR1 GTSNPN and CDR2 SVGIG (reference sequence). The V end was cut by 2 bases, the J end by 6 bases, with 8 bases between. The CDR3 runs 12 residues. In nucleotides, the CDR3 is TGTGCCTGGAGTCCCAGGGTCAATGAGCAGTTCTTC. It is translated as CAWSPRVNEQFF. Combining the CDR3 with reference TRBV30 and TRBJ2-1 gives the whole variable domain SQTIHQWPATLVQPVGSPLSLECTVEGTSNPNLYWYRQAAGRGLQLLFYSVGIGQISSEVPQNLSASRPQDRQFILSSKKLLLSDSGFYLCAWSPRVNEQFFGPGTRLTVL.

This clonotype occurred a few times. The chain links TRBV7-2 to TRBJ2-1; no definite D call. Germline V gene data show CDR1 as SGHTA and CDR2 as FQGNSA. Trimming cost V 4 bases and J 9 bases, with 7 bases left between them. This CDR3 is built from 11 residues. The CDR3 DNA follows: TGTGCCAGCAGCTCCCGAAGTGAGCAGTTCTTC. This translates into CASSSRSEQFF.

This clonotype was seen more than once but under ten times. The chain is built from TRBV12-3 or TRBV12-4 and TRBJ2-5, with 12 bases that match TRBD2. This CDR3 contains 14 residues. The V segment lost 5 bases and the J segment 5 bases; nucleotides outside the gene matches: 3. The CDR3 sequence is CASSTSGGSETQYF. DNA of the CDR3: TGTGCCAGCAGTACTAGCGGGGGGAGTGAGACCCAGTACTTC.

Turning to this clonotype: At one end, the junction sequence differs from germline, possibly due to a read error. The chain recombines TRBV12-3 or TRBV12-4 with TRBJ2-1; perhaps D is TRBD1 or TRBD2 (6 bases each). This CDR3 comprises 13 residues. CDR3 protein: CASSPPEGETQVF. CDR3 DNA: TGTGCCAGCAGTCCCCCGGAGGGGGAGACCCAGGTCTTC.

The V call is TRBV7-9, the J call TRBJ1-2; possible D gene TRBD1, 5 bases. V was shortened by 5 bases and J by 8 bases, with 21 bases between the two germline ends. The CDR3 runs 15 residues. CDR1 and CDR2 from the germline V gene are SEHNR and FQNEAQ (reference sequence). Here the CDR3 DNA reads TGTGCCAGCAGCCTACCGGGACGGCGGCTAGGGGGCTACACCTTC. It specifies CASSLPGRRLGGYTF.

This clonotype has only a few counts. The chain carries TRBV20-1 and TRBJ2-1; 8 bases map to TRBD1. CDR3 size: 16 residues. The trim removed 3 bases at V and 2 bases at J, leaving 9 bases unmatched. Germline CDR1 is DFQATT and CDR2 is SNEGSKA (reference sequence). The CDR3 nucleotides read TGCAGTGCTAGTTTCAGGGGGCAAACAACCTACAATGAGCAGTTCTTC. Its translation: CSASFRGQTTYNEQFF.

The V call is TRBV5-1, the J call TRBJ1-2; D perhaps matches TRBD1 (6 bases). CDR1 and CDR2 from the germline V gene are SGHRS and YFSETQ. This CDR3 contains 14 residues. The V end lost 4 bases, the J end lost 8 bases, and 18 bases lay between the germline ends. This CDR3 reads CASSKGGDLRGYTF. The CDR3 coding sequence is TGCGCCAGCAGCAAAGGGGGGGACCTGAGAGGCTACACCTTC.

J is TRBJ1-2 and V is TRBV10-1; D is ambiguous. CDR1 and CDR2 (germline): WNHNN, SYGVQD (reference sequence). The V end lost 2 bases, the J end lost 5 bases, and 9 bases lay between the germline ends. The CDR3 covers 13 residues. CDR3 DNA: TGCGCCAGCAGTGAGCCCACAGAGTATGGCTACACCTTC. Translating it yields CASSEPTEYGYTF.

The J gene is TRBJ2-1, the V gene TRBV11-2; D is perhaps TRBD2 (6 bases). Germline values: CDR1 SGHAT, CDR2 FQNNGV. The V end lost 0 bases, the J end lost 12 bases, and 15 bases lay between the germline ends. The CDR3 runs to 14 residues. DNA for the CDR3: TGTGCCAGCAGCTTAGAGGGAGGTGCGGCGGGGCAGTTCTTC. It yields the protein CASSLEGGAAGQFF.

The CDR3 loop is CASSLPASGYNEQFF. In DNA, the CDR3 is TGTGCCAGCAGTTTACCGGCTAGCGGGTACAATGAGCAGTTCTTC. The chain carries TRBV12-3 or TRBV12-4 and TRBJ2-1; 8 nucleotides line up with TRBD2. The CDR3 has 15 residues. V was clipped by 2 bases and J by 4 bases; unmatched bases: 4.

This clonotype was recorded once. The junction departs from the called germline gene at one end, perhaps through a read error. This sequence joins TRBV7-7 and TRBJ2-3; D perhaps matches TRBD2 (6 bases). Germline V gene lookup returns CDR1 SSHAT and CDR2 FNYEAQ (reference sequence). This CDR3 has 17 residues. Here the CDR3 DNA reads TGTGCTAGCAGCCCCTCTCTCGCGGGGAGGTGGCCAGATACGCAGTATTTT. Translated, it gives CASSPSLAGRWPDTQYF.

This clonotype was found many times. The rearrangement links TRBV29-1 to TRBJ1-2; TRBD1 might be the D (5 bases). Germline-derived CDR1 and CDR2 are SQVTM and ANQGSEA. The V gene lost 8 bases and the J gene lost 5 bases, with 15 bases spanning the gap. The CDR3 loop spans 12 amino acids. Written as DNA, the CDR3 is TGCAGCTCCGACAGCGATTCATATGGCTACACCTTC. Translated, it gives CSSDSDSYGYTF.

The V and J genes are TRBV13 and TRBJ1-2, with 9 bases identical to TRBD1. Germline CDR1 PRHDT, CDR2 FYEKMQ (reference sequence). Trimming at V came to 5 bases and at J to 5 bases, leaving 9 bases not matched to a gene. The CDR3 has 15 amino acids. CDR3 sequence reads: CASSGGDRGTYGYTF. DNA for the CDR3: TGTGCCAGCAGCGGTGGAGACAGGGGGACGTATGGCTACACCTTC.

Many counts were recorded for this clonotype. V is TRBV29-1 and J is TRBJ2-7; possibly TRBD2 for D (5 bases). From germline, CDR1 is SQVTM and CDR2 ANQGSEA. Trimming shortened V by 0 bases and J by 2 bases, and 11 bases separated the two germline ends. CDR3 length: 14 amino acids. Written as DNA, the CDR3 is TGCAGCGTTGAAGACCAGGTCGGGGCCTACGAGCAGTACTTC. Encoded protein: CSVEDQVGAYEQYF.

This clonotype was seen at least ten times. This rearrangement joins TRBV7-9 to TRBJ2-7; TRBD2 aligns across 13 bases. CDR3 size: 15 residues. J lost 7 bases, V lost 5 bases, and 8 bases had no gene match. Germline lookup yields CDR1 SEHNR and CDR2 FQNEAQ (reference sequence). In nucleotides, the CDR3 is TGTGCCAGCAGCGTCGGACTAGCGGGAGCTGGAGAGCAGTACTTC. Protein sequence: CASSVGLAGAGEQYF.